The T cell receptor (beta chain) described here comes from a study of blood T cell repertoires in COVID-19 (TCRdb year 2020). About the investigation overall: The collaborator samples originated in the United States, Italy and Spain and spanned the acute and convalescent phases of COVID-19. The prospective study material was composed of cDNA or gDNA derived from T cells, B-cell-depleted T cells, or PBMCs. Deeply sampled blood TCRbeta repertoires from subjects exposed to, actively infected with, or recovered from COVID-19 were included in the dataset. A freely available public database, intended as a resource for researchers studying the immune response to SARS-CoV-2, is where the repertoires were released. Samples came from the ongoing ImmuneRACE study (first 160 participants) plus 1,254 subjects from 6 global collaborators. Nearly every sample came with metadata listing a de-identified subject ID, COVID-19 status, age in years and sex. Where HLA class I and class II types were available, the types were taken from metadata supplied by the sample provider, not from assay-based typing.

As concerns this clone: Its antigen is unknown. Per-base qualities were not stored, and no clone one base away is much larger.

One collaborating source in Seattle enrolled patients during active infection and followed them longitudinally through the course of disease. Collaborating institutions collected whole blood in K2EDTA tubes following their own protocols. For TCRbeta analysis, collaborators shipped samples as frozen whole blood, isolated PBMCs, or DNA extracted from either of those sample types. General study outcomes and caveats: The amount of clinical and demographic metadata varied by source and participant and was provided uncurated.

TCRbeta CDR3 regions were amplified from genomic DNA using the immunoSEQ Assay, a bias-controlled multiplex PCR. The original pipeline was this. Within the assay, amplification of reference gene primers was used to estimate how many nucleated cells each sample contained. To quantify the absolute abundance of each unique TCRbeta CDR3 rearrangement, sequence reads were collapsed and filtered. For each sample, productive Simpson clonality was calculated as the square root of Simpson's diversity index across productive rearrangements. Here the immuneACCESS table is served through TCRdb, limited to in-frame sequences with V and J called. Missing clones are a known gap in these copies; in checked studies unresolved V genes cover under half, and the rest lacks a known reason. That table supplies the V and J calls and clone size; D and trimming were determined from the DNA. This sample has roughly 180,000 clones in its table, and about four fifths of those were observed once. Approximately 11% of the sample belongs to the ten largest clones.

V has 10 bases trimmed and J has 2 bases trimmed; junction bases matching no gene number 5. CDR1 and CDR2, per the germline V gene, are SNHLY and FYNNEI. The CDR3, from cysteine to phenylalanine, totals 12 residues. The read is trimmed to its CDR3 DNA, 36 bases read in frame from base 1. The chain is made from TRBV2 and TRBJ2-7, with 7 bases matching TRBD1. The receptor was isolated from a woman aged 40 to 50 with COVID-19, enrolled during active disease. Source material: peripheral blood. The nucleotides read TGTGCCACCACGACAGGGACCTACGAGCAGTACTTC. Translation gives CATTTGTYEQYF.